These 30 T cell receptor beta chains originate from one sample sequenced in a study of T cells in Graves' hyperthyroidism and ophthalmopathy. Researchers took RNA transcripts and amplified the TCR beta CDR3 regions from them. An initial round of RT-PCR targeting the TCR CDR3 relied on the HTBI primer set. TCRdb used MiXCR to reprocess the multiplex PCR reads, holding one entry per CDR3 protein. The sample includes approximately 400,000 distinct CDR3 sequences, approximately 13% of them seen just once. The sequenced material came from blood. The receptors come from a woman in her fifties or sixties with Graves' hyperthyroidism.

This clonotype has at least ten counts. CDR3 nucleotides: TGTGCCACCAGTGACCCTAGGACGGGCCGCGGTCAGCCCCAGCATTTT. It yields the protein CATSDPRTGRGQPQHF. V usage is TRBV24-1 and J usage is TRBJ1-5; D unclear. The V and J ends lost 4 bases and 6 bases respectively, with 18 bases between them. CDR1 KGHDR and CDR2 SFDVKD come from the germline V gene. This CDR3 spans 16 amino acids.

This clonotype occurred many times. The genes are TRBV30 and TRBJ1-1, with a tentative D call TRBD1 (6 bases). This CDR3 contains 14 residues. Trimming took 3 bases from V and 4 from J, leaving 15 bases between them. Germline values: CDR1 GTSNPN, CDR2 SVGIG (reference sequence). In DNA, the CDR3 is TGTGCCTGGAGGCGGAACAGGGCGATCACTGAAGCTTTCTTT. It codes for CAWRRNRAITEAFF.

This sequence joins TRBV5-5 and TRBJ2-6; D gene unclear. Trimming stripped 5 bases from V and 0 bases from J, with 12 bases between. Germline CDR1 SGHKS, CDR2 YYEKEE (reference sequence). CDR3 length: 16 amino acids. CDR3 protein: CASRDSVGSGANVLTF. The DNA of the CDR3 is TGTGCCAGCAGAGACTCAGTAGGCTCTGGGGCCAACGTCCTGACTTTC.

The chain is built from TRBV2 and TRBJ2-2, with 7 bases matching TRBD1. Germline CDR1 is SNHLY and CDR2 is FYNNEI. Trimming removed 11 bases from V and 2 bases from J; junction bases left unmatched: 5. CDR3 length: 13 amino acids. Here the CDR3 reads CAPRDRNTGELFF. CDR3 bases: TGTGCCCCCCGGGACAGAAACACCGGGGAGCTGTTTTTT.

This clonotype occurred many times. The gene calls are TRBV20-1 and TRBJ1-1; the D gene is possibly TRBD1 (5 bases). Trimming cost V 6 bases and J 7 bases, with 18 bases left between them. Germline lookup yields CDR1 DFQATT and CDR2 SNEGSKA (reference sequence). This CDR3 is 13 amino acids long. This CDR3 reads CSAKVGGVGEAFF. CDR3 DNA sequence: TGCAGTGCAAAGGTCGGGGGGGTCGGTGAAGCTTTCTTT.

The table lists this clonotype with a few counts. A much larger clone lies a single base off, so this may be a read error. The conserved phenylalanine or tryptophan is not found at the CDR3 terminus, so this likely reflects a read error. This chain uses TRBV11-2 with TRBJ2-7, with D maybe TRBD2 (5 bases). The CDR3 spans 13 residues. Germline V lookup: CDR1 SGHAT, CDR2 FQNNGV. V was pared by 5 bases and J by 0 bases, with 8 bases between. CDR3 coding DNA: TGTGCCAGCAGCCGCACTAGCTCCTACGAGCAGTACCTC. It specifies CASSRTSSYEQYL.

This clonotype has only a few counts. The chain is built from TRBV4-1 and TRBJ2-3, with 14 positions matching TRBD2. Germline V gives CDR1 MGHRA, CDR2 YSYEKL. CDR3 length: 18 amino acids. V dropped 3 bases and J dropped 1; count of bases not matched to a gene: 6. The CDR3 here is CASSHPGLAGAGTDTQYF. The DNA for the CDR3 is TGCGCCAGCAGCCATCCGGGACTAGCGGGAGCGGGCACAGATACGCAGTATTTT.

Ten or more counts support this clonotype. CDR3 sequence reads: CASSPPVGGKNTEAFF. The CDR3 nucleotides read TGTGCCAGCAGCCCTCCTGTGGGGGGCAAGAACACTGAAGCTTTCTTT. The rearrangement uses TRBV11-1 and TRBJ1-1; tentatively, D is TRBD1 (6 bases). Per the germline V gene, CDR1 is SGHAT and CDR2 is FQDESV (reference sequence). V was trimmed by 5 bases and J by 1 base, leaving 17 bases between them. This CDR3 is built from 16 residues.

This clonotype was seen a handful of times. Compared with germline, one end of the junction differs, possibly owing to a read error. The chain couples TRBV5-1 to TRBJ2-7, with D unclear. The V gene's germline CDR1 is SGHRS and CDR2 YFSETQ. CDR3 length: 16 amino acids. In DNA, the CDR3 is TGCACCAGTTCAATTGACATGGCAGGAGATACCTACGAGCAGTACTTC. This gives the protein CTSSIDMAGDTYEQYF.

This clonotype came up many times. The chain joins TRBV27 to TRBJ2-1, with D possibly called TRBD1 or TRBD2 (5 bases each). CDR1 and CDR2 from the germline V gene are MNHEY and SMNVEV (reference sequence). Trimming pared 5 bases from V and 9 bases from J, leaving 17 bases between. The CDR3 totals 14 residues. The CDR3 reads CASSHSTSGAEQFF. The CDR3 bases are TGTGCCAGCAGTCACTCCACCTCCGGGGCTGAGCAGTTCTTC.

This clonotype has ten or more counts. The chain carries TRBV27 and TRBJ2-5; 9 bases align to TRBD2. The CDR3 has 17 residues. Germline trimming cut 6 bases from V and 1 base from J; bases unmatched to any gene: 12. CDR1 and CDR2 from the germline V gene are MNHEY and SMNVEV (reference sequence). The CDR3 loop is CASSSSLAGAPQETQYF. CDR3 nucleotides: TGTGCCAGCAGCTCTTCCTTAGCGGGGGCCCCCCAAGAGACCCAGTACTTC.

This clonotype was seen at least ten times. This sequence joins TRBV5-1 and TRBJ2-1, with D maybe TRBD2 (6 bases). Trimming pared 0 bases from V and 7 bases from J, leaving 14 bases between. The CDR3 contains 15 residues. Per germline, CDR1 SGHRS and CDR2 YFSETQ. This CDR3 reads CASSLGIAAVNEQFF. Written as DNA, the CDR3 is TGCGCCAGCAGCTTGGGGATAGCGGCTGTAAATGAGCAGTTCTTC.

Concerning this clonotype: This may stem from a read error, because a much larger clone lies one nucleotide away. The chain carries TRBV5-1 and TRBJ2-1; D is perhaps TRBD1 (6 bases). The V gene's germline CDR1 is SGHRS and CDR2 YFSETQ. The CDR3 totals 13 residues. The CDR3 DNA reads TGCGCCAACAGCCTAGGTGTGGGGGCCGAGCAGTTCTTC. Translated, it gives CANSLGVGAEQFF.

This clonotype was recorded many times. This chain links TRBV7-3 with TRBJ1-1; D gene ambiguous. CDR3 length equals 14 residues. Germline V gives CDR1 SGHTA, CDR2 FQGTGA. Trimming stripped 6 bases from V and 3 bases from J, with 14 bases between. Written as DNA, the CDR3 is TGTGCCAGCAGTAGTGTCCCAGGTGACACTGAAGCTTTCTTT. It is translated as CASSSVPGDTEAFF.

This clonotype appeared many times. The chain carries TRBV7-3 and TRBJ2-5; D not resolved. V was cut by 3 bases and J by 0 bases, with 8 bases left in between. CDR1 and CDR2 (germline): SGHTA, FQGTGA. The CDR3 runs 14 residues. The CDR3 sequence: CASSFSRNQETQYF. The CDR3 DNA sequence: TGTGCCAGCAGCTTCTCTAGGAACCAAGAGACCCAGTACTTC.

The CDR3: CASSLWGGRDEKLFF. The CDR3 nucleotides read TGCGCCAGCAGCTTGTGGGGGGGAAGGGATGAAAAACTGTTTTTT. V usage is TRBV5-1 and J usage is TRBJ1-4; tentatively, D is TRBD1 (5 bases). Germline lookup yields CDR1 SGHRS and CDR2 YFSETQ. The germline V and J ends were trimmed by 1 base and 6 bases, with 13 bases remaining between them. The CDR3 length is 15 residues.

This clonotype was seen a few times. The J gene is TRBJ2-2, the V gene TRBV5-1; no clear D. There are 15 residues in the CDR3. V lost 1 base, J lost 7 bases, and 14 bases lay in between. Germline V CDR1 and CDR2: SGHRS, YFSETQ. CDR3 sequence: CASSLFGQSSGELFF. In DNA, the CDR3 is TGCGCCAGCAGCTTGTTCGGTCAAAGTAGCGGGGAGCTGTTTTTT.

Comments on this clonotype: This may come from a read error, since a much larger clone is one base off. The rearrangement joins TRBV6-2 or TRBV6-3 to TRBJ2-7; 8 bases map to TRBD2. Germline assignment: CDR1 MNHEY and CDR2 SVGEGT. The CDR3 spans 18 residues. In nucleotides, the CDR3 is TGTGCCAGCAGTTACTCGTCGCCGGGAGGGCCTCGATCCTACGAGCAGCACTTC. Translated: CASSYSSPGGPRSYEQHF.

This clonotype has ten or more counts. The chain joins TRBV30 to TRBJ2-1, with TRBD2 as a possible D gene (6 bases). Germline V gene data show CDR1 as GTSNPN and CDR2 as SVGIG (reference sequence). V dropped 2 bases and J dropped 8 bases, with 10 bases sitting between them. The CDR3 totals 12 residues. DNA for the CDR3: TGTGCCTGGAGTCGCGGCGGGGATGAGCAGTTCTTC. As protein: CAWSRGGDEQFF.

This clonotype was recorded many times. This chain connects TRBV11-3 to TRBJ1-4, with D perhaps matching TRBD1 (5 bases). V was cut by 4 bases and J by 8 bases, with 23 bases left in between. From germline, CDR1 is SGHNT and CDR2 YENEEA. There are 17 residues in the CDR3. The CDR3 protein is CASSSTGPVWGGEKLFF. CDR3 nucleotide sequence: TGTGCCAGCAGCTCTACCGGGCCCGTTTGGGGCGGGGAAAAACTGTTTTTT. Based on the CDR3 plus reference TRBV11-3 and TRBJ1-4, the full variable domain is EAGVVQSPRYKIIEKKQPVAFWCNPISGHNTLYWYLQNLGQGPELLIRYENEEAVDDSQLPKDRFSAERLKGVDSTLKIQPAELGDSAVYLCASSSTGPVWGGEKLFFGSGTQLSVL.

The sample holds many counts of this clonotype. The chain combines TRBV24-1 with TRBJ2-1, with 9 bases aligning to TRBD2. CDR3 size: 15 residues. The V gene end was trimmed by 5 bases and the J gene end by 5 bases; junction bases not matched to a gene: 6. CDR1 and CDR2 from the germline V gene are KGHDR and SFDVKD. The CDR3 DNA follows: TGTGCCACCAGTGCCCGGACTAGCGTGGACAATGAGCAGTTCTTC. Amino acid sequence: CATSARTSVDNEQFF.

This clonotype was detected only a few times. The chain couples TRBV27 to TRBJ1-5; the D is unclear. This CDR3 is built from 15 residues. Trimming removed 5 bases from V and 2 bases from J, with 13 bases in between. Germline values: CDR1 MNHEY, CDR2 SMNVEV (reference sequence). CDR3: CASSRREGGNQPQHF. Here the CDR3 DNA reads TGTGCCAGCAGTAGGCGGGAGGGAGGCAATCAGCCCCAGCATTTT.

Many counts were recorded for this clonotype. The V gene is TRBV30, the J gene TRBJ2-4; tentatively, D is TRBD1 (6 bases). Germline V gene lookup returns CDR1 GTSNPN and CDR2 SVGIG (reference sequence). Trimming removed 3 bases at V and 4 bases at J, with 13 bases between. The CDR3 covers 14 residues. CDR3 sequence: CAWREKGVKNIQYF. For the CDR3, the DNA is TGTGCCTGGAGAGAAAAGGGGGTTAAAAACATTCAGTACTTC.

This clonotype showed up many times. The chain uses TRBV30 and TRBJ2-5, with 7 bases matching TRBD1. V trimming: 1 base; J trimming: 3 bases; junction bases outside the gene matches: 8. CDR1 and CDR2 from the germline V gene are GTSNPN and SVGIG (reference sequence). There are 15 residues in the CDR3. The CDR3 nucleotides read TGTGCCTGGAGTGGGGCCGGGACAGCTAAAGAGACCCAGTACTTC. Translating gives CAWSGAGTAKETQYF. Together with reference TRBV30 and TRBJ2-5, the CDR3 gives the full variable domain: SQTIHQWPATLVQPVGSPLSLECTVEGTSNPNLYWYRQAAGRGLQLLFYSVGIGQISSEVPQNLSASRPQDRQFILSSKKLLLSDSGFYLCAWSGAGTAKETQYFGPGTRLLVL.

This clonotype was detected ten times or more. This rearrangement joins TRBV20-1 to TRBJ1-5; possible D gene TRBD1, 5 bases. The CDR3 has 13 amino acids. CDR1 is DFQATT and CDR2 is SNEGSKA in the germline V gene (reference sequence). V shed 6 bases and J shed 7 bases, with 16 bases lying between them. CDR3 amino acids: CSAMGVSGQPQHF. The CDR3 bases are TGCAGTGCCATGGGGGTATCTGGGCAGCCCCAGCATTTT.

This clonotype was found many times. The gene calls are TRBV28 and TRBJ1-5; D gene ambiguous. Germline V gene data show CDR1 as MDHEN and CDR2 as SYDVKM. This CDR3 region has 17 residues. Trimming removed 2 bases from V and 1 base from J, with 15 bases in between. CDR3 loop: CASSLRVGLFSNQPQHF. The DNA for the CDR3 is TGTGCCAGCAGTTTAAGGGTGGGCTTATTCAGCAATCAGCCCCAGCATTTT. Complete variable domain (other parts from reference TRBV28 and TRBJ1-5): DVKVTQSSRYLVKRTGEKVFLECVQDMDHENMFWYRQDPGLGLRLIYFSYDVKMKEKGDIPEGYSVSREKKERFSLILESASTNQTSMYLCASSLRVGLFSNQPQHFGDGTRLSIL.

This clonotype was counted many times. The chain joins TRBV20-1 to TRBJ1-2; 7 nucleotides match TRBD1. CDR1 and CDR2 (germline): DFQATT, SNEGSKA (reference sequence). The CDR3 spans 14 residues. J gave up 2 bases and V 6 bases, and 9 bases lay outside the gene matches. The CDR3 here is CSATAYRGNYGYTF. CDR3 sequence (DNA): TGCAGTGCAACTGCTTACAGGGGAAACTATGGCTACACCTTC.

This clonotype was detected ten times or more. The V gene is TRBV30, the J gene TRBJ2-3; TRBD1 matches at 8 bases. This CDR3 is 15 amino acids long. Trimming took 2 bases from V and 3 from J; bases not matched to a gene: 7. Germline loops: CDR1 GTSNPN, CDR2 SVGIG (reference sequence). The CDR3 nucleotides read TGTGCCTGGAGTTTGGGCAGGGGGCGTACAGATACGCAGTATTTT. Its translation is CAWSLGRGRTDTQYF.

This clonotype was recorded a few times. The CDR3 DNA sequence: TGTGCCAGCAGCCAAGATGGATATACCGGGGAGCTGTTTTTT. It codes for CASSQDGYTGELFF. The V and J genes are TRBV3-1 and TRBJ2-2; D remains ambiguous. CDR3 length equals 14 residues. The V end was cut by 0 bases, the J end by 5 bases, with 7 bases between. The germline V gene encodes CDR1 LGHDT and CDR2 YNNKEL (reference sequence).

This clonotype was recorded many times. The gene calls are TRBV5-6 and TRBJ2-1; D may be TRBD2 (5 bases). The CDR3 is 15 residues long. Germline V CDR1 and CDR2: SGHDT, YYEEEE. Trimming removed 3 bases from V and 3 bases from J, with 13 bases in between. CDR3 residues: CASSYRGISYNEQFF. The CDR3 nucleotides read TGTGCCAGCAGCTACCGGGGTATCAGCTACAATGAGCAGTTCTTC.